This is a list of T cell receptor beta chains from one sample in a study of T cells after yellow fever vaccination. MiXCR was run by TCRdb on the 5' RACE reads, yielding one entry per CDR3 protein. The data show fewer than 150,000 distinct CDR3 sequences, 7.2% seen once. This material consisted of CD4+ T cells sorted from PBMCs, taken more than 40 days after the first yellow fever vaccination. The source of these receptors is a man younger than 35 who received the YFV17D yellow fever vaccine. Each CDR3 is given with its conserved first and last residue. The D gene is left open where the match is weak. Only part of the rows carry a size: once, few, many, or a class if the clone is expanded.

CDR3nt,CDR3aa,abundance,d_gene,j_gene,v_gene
TGTGCCAGCTCATCTCCGGGACAGCGCTTTAACACCGGGGAGCTGTTTTTT,CASSSPGQRFNTGELFF,-,TRBD1,TRBJ2-2,TRBV18
TGTGCCAGCAGTTTAAATGACAGGGTGGAGGGCTACACCTTC,CASSLNDRVEGYTF,many,TRBD1,TRBJ1-2,TRBV12-3/TRBV12-4
TGCAGTGCTAGGGGGGGGAACTCCTACAATGAGCAGTTCTTC,CSARGGNSYNEQFF,many,TRBD2,TRBJ2-1,TRBV20-1
TGTGCCAGCAGTCCGCCCCGGGACAGGGGTGTCTACGAGCAGTACTTC,CASSPPRDRGVYEQYF,many,TRBD1,TRBJ2-7,TRBV12-3/TRBV12-4
TGTGCCAGCAGCTTCAATCAAGGACAATCCCAGCCCCAGCATTTT,CASSFNQGQSQPQHF,many,-,TRBJ1-5,TRBV7-2
TGCAGTGCTAGCGATACAGGGGGAAAGGGCTACACCTTC,CSASDTGGKGYTF,many,TRBD1,TRBJ1-2,TRBV20-1
TGTGCCAGCAGTCCGACAGGGACCGCAGGCAATCAGCCCCAGCATTTT,CASSPTGTAGNQPQHF,few,TRBD1,TRBJ1-5,TRBV12-3/TRBV12-4
TGTGCCAGCAGTTATAGGGGCGCGTACATTCAGTACTTC,CASSYRGAYIQYF,many,-,TRBJ2-4,TRBV6-5
TGTGCCAGCATACAACAGGGGGCCCCCTGGATCGGGGAGCTGTTTTTT,CASIQQGAPWIGELFF,many,TRBD1,TRBJ2-2,TRBV12-3/TRBV12-4
TGTGCCAGCAGTTTACGGGGGGCGTGGGGATCACCCCTCCACTTT,CASSLRGAWGSPLHF,-,-,TRBJ1-6,TRBV12-3/TRBV12-4
TGTGCCAGCAGCCAGGGCCCGGGGGTGCAGTACTTC,CASSQGPGVQYF,many,-,TRBJ2-7,TRBV7-9
TGTGCCAGCAGTAGCCACGGGACAGGGGGCGACCAAGAGACCCAGTACTTC,CASSSHGTGGDQETQYF,few,TRBD1,TRBJ2-5,TRBV28
TGTGCCAGCAGCCAAGCCTTCACGGGGAGTCTGGCTTTCTTT,CASSQAFTGSLAFF,few,-,TRBJ1-1,TRBV14
TGTGCCAGCGGACTAGCGGGCTCCTACGAGCAGTACTTC,CASGLAGSYEQYF,many,TRBD2,TRBJ2-7,TRBV6-6
TGTGCCAGCAGCCCGAACACCGGGGAGCTGTTTTTT,CASSPNTGELFF,many,-,TRBJ2-2,TRBV7-2
TGTGCCAGCAGCACCGGGACAACCGACACCTTC,CASSTGTTDTF,-,-,TRBJ1-2,TRBV5-4
TGCGCCAGCAGGGTCGGGGTTATCACAGATACGCAGTATTTT,CASRVGVITDTQYF,many,-,TRBJ2-3,TRBV5-1
TGCAGTGCGAACTTAGGGCGTAGCGGCCCCCCGGGTTTGAATGAGCAGTTCTTC,CSANLGRSGPPGLNEQFF,few,-,TRBJ2-1,TRBV20-1
TGTGCCAGCCGACTCGCTGGGGCCAACGTCCTGACTTTC,CASRLAGANVLTF,many,-,TRBJ2-6,TRBV12-3/TRBV12-4
TGCAGCGTCCCGGACCTCTATGGCTACACCTTC,CSVPDLYGYTF,few,-,TRBJ1-2,TRBV29-1
TGTGCCAGCCAGGGGGACAAAGGCGGCTACACCTTC,CASQGDKGGYTF,many,TRBD1,TRBJ1-2,TRBV6-5
TGTGCCAGCAGCGGCGGTCCGGGGGATACGCAGTATTTT,CASSGGPGDTQYF,many,-,TRBJ2-3,TRBV7-2
TGTGCCAGCAAGGACAGGGTCAATGAGCAGTTCTTC,CASKDRVNEQFF,many,TRBD1,TRBJ2-1,TRBV6-2/TRBV6-3
TGCGCCAGCAGCCAAGAGGCCTTGGCGGGCCGGAGGGGGGGCATTCAGTACTTC,CASSQEALAGRRGGIQYF,many,-,TRBJ2-4,TRBV5-1
TGTGCCAGCAGTTTCCAATACAGGGGCCCTTCCTATGGCTACACCTTC,CASSFQYRGPSYGYTF,many,TRBD1,TRBJ1-2,TRBV27
TGCGCCAGCAGCGAGGACAGTCACAATTCACCCCTCCACTTT,CASSEDSHNSPLHF,many,-,TRBJ1-6,TRBV5-1
TGTGCCAGCAGCTTAGGGACCATCAGTCGAGGAAACACCATATATTTT,CASSLGTISRGNTIYF,few,-,TRBJ1-3,TRBV7-8
TGTGCCAGCAGAAAAAGCGGGGGGGCATACAATGAGCAGTTCTTC,CASRKSGGAYNEQFF,many,TRBD2,TRBJ2-1,TRBV27
TGTGCCAGCAGCCCAAGTACCATTCAGTACTTC,CASSPSTIQYF,many,-,TRBJ2-4,TRBV7-9
TGCAGTGCTAGGGGGGGTGCCTTACAAGAGACCCAGTACTTC,CSARGGALQETQYF,many,-,TRBJ2-5,TRBV20-1
TGTGCCAGCTCACCGGGACAGGTACTAAATCAGCCCCAGCATTTT,CASSPGQVLNQPQHF,-,TRBD1,TRBJ1-5,TRBV18
TGCGCCAGCAGCTTCGGATGGACGGAAGAGACCCAGTACTTC,CASSFGWTEETQYF,many,-,TRBJ2-5,TRBV5-1
TGTGCGAGCAGATACAGGGCGACTACCGCTCAAGAGACCCAGTACTTC,CASRYRATTAQETQYF,many,-,TRBJ2-5,TRBV7-9
TGTGCCAGCAGCTCATCCGTCTCCTCCTATAATTCACCCCTCCACTTT,CASSSSVSSYNSPLHF,many,-,TRBJ1-6,TRBV7-9
TGCGCCAGCAGCTTGGGGCAAATAGAGACCCAGTACTTC,CASSLGQIETQYF,many,-,TRBJ2-5,TRBV5-1
TGTGCCAGCAGCCCCACGGGGGTTCCTGAAGCTTTCTTT,CASSPTGVPEAFF,many,-,TRBJ1-1,TRBV5-6
TGCGCCAGCAGCCAAGATTGGCGGGGGGGGGTTGAGCAGTTCTTC,CASSQDWRGGVEQFF,many,TRBD2,TRBJ2-1,TRBV4-3
TGTGCCAGCAGCCCACTAACGTCCGCGGGGAACACTGAAGCTTTCTTT,CASSPLTSAGNTEAFF,many,-,TRBJ1-1,TRBV12-3/TRBV12-4
TGTGCCAGCAGCCAAGGGGGGCTAGCGGGGGGTCAGGGGGAGACCCAGTACTTC,CASSQGGLAGGQGETQYF,few,TRBD2,TRBJ2-5,TRBV4-2
TGTGCCAGCAGTTCTATTCCCAGGGACTATGGCTACACCTTC,CASSSIPRDYGYTF,many,-,TRBJ1-2,TRBV12-3/TRBV12-4
TGTGCCACCAGTGGGGGGTCCTACAATGAGCAGTTCTTC,CATSGGSYNEQFF,many,-,TRBJ2-1,TRBV24-1
TGTGCCAGCAGCTTTACTAGGGACTCCTACAATGAGCAGTTCTTC,CASSFTRDSYNEQFF,many,-,TRBJ2-1,TRBV7-2
TGTGCCAGCAGCTTTCAGGGGCTGACGTACGTTGAGCAGTTCTTC,CASSFQGLTYVEQFF,many,-,TRBJ2-1,TRBV5-6
TGTGCCAGCAGCAAACGACTGGGGACAGGGGGCCAGTACGAGCAGTACTTC,CASSKRLGTGGQYEQYF,-,TRBD1,TRBJ2-7,TRBV7-9
TGCGCCAGCAGCCGGGGACTAGCGGGCGGGGAGCTGTTTTTT,CASSRGLAGGELFF,many,TRBD2,TRBJ2-2,TRBV5-1
TGTGCCAGCAGCGCCACGGCCACAGATACGCAGTATTTT,CASSATATDTQYF,many,-,TRBJ2-3,TRBV5-6
TGTGCCAGCAGAGTTGTAGGACAGGGGAAGAAGACCCAGTACTTC,CASRVVGQGKKTQYF,-,TRBD1,TRBJ2-5,TRBV12-3/TRBV12-4
TGTGCCAGCAGTTACTCGGGTAGGGAGAGTGGCTACACCTTC,CASSYSGRESGYTF,few,-,TRBJ1-2,TRBV6-5
TGTGCCAGCAGGTTGGGGGGACAGAACACCGGGGAGCTGTTTTTT,CASRLGGQNTGELFF,many,-,TRBJ2-2,TRBV7-8